The clone carrying this T cell receptor (beta chain) was detected only a few times. MiXCR, applied by TCRdb to the 5' RACE reads, yields one record per CDR3 protein. This sample has roughly 170,000 distinct CDR3 sequences, with 6.2% found just once. The record originates from a study of T cells after yellow fever vaccination. There are 13 residues in the CDR3. Germline lookup yields CDR1 SGHKS and CDR2 YYEKEE (reference sequence). The junction had 9 bases not matched to a gene; V was cut back by 7 bases and J by 5 bases. This specimen was CD4+ T cells sorted from PBMCs, taken on the day of the first yellow fever vaccination. The genes are TRBV5-5 and TRBJ2-7, with TRBD1 matching over 7 bases. This TCR came from a man aged 18 to 30 who received the YFV17D yellow fever vaccine. The CDR3 spells CASLIDRVNEQYV. CDR3 bases: TGTGCCAGCCTCATCGACAGGGTGAACGAGCAGTACGTC.